The 8 T cell receptor beta chains in this list originate from one sample, sequenced in a study of T cell repertoires in aging, cancer and after chemotherapy. The template was genomic DNA from peripheral blood, not RNA. Multiplex touch-down PCR with TRB-A/B primers amplified rearranged V-D-J TRB sequences. TCRdb reprocessed the multiplex PCR reads with MiXCR, giving one entry per CDR3 protein. Of 8,500 to 10,000 distinct CDR3 sequences listed, 45% to 70% are singletons. Sequenced input: blood. The receptors were gathered from a human donor in good health.

The chain is built from TRBV12-3 or TRBV12-4 and TRBJ1-3; 8 bases align to TRBD1. The CDR3 has 15 amino acids. Unmatched junction bases numbered 5, after V lost 4 bases and J lost 3 bases. In DNA form, the CDR3 reads TGTGCCAGCAGTTACCAGGGGGCCTTTGGAAACACCATATATTTT. Translating gives CASSYQGAFGNTIYF.

The V and J genes are TRBV12-3 or TRBV12-4 and TRBJ1-2; TRBD1 might be the D (5 bases). Trimming cost V 2 bases and J 4 bases, with 5 bases left between them. This CDR3 has 12 amino acids. The DNA of the CDR3 is TGTGCCAGCAGTTTAAGGGGCTATGGCTACACCTTC. Its protein is CASSLRGYGYTF.

This clonotype turned up a few times. The chain recombines TRBV5-6 with TRBJ2-5, with D perhaps TRBD2 (7 bases). Per germline, CDR1 SGHDT and CDR2 YYEEEE. This CDR3 is 14 amino acids long. V lost 4 bases and J 7 bases, leaving 17 bases between the germline ends. The CDR3 DNA reads TGTGCCAGCAGCCCCTCCGCGGGGGCAGGGACCCAGTACTTC. This translates into CASSPSAGAGTQYF.

The chain joins TRBV29-1 to TRBJ2-3, with D perhaps matching TRBD2 (6 bases). Per germline, CDR1 SQVTM and CDR2 ANQGSEA. V shed 3 bases and J shed 6 bases, with 16 bases lying between them. The CDR3 totals 14 residues. The CDR3 DNA is TGCAGCGTTGATTGGGACTCTACCCGGGATACGCAGTATTTT. Protein: CSVDWDSTRDTQYF.

This clonotype occurred a few times. V usage is TRBV11-1 and J usage is TRBJ2-3; D is perhaps TRBD1 or TRBD2 (5 bases each). The germline V gene has CDR1 SGHAT and CDR2 FQDESV (reference sequence). The CDR3 is 16 amino acids. The V end lost 4 bases, the J end lost 0 bases, and 14 bases lay between the germline ends. The CDR3 nucleotides are TGTGCCAGCAGCTCGAGACGGGACCTGAGCACAGATACGCAGTATTTT. Residues: CASSSRRDLSTDTQYF.

The chain uses TRBV12-3 or TRBV12-4 and TRBJ1-2; tentative D call: TRBD1 (6 bases). V shed 4 bases and J shed 6 bases, with 18 bases lying between them. The CDR3 is 15 amino acids. The CDR3 region is CASSSYGGQIHGYTF. The CDR3 DNA reads TGTGCCAGCAGTTCCTACGGTGGACAGATACATGGCTACACCTTC.

In its sample, this clonotype was seen a few times. The V call is TRBV29-1, the J call TRBJ2-2; 9 positions agree with TRBD2. Germline CDR1 and CDR2: SQVTM and ANQGSEA. The junction had 4 bases not matched to a gene; V was cut back by 3 bases and J by 5 bases. This CDR3 spans 14 amino acids. The CDR3 sequence is CSVDPAGGTGELFF. The CDR3 DNA reads as TGCAGCGTTGATCCAGCGGGAGGTACCGGGGAGCTGTTTTTT.

In DNA, the CDR3 is TGTGCCAGTTCCTCCCCCCAGGGGGCTGGAGGCACTGAAGCTTTCTTT. Protein sequence: CASSSPQGAGGTEAFF. The chain links TRBV19 to TRBJ1-1, with TRBD1 identical over 8 bases. Germline CDR1 is LNHDA and CDR2 is SQIVND (reference sequence). The CDR3 length is 16 residues. V lost 8 bases and J lost 4; bases outside the gene matches: 15.